The clone carrying this T cell receptor beta chain was seen only a few times. The antigen remains undetermined. From the RT-PCR reads, TCRdb called clonotypes with MiXCR, one entry per CDR3 protein. The sample contains about 800,000 distinct CDR3 sequences, roughly 20% of which appear only once. The CDR3 runs to 14 residues. V lost 0 bases and J lost 4, with 12 bases in between. Germline V gene data show CDR1 as DFQATT and CDR2 as SNEGSKA (reference sequence). This specimen comes from a study of response to subunit inactivated influenza vaccine. Whole-study findings and limits: Each seasonal influenza vaccination, the authors suggested, recruits few new T cells.

Sequences were derived from PBMCs from blood, sampled approximately 5 days after vaccination. The source is a man over 45 who received an inactivated influenza vaccine. The rearrangement links TRBV20-1 to TRBJ1-2; D may be TRBD1 (5 bases). The DNA for the CDR3 is TGCAGTGCTAGAGATCTCGTTGGGGGCTATGGCTACACCTTC. Translated, it gives CSARDLVGGYGYTF.